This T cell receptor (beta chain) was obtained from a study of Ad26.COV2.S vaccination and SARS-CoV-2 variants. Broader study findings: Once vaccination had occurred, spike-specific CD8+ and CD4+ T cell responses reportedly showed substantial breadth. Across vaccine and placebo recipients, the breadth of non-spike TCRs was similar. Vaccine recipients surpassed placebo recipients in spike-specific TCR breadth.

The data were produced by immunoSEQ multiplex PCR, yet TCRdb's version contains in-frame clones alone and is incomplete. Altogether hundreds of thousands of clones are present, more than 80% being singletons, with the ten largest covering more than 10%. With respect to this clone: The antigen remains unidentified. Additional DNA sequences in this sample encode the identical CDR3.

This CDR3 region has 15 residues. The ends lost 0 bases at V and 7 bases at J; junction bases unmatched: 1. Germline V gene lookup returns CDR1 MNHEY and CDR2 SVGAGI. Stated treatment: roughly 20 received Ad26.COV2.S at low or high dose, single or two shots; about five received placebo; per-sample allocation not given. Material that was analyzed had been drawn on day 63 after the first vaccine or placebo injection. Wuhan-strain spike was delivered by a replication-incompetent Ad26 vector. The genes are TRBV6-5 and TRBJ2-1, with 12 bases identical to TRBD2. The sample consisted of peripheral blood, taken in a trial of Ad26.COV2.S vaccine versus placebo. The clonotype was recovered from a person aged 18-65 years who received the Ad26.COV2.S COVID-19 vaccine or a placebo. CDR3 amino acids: CASSYSTSGSNEQFF. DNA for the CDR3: TGTGCCAGCAGTTACTCGACTAGCGGGAGTAATGAGCAGTTCTTC.